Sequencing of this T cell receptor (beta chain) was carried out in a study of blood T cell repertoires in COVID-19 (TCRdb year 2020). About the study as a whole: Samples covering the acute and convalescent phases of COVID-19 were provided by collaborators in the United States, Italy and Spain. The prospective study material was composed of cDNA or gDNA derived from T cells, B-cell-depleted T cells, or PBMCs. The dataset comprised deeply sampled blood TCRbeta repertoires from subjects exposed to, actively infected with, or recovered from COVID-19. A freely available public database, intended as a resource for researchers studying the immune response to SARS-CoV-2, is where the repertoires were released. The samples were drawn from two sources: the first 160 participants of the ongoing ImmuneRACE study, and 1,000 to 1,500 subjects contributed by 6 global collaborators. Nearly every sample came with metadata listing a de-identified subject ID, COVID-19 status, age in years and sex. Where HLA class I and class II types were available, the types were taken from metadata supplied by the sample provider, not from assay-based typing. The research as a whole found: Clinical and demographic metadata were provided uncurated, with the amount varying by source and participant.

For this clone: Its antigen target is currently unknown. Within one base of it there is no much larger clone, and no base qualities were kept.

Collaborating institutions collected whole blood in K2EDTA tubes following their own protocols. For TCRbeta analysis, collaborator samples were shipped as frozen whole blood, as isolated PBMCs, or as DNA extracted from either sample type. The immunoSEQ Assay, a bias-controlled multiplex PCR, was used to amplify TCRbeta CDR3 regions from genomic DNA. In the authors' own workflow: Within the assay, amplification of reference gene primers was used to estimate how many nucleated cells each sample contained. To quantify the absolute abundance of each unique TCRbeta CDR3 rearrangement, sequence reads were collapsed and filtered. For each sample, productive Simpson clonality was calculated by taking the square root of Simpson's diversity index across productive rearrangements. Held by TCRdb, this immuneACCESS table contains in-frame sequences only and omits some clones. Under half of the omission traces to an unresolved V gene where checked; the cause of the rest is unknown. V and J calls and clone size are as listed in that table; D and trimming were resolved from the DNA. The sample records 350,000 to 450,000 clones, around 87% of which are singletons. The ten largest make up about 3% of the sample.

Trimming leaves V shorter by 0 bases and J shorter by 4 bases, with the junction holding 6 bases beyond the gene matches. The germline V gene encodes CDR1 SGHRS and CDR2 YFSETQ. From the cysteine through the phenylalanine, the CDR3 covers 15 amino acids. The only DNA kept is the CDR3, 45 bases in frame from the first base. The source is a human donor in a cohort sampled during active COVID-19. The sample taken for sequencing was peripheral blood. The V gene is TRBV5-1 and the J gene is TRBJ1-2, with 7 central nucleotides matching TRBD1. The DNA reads TGCGCCAGCAGCTTGGTTGGGGACAGTTCCTATGGCTACACCTTC. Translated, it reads CASSLVGDSSYGYTF. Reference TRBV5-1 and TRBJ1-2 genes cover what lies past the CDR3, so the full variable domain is KAGVTQTPRYLIKTRGQQVTLSCSPISGHRSVSWYQQTPGQGLQFLFEYFSETQRNKGNFPGRFSGRQFSNSRSEMNVSTLELGDSALYLCASSLVGDSSYGYTFGSGTRLTVV.